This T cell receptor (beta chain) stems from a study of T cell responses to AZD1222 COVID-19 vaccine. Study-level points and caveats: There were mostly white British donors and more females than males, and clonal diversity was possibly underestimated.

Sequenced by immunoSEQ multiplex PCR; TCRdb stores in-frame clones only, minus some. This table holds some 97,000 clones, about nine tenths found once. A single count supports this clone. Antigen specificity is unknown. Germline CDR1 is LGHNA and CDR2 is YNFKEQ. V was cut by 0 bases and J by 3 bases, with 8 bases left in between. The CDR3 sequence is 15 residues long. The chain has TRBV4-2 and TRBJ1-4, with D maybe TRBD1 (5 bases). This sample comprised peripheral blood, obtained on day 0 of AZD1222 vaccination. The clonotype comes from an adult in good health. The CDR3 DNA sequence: TGTGCCAGCAGCCAAGATACAGGCTCTAATGAAAAACTGTTTTTT. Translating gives CASSQDTGSNEKLFF.